Described below is a single TCR beta chain sequence and its context. What it binds is unknown. Trimming removed 6 bases from V and 3 bases from J, with 12 bases in between. CDR3 length: 13 amino acids. Germline CDR1 KGHSH, CDR2 LQKENI. The data belong to a study of shared clonotypes between healthy human individuals. Overall study results and limits: Researchers sampled only blood; tissue repertoires likely differ.

Clones were sequenced by immunoSEQ multiplex PCR, and TCRdb holds only the in-frame ones, with some missing. The sample lists 450,000 to 600,000 clones, 79% occurring once. The sample consisted of PBMCs. This sequence was found in a woman between 40 and 55 years old in good health. Some clones in this sample may be carry-over from other donors' samples. The chain couples TRBV18 to TRBJ2-7, with TRBD2 as a possible D gene (5 bases). CDR3 DNA: TGTGCCAGCTCCCCAGCGGCAGTCTACGAGCAGTACTTC. It translates to CASSPAAVYEQYF.